Listed below are T cell receptor beta chains from one sample, sequenced in a study of molecular identifiers for immune sequencing clone quantification. In TCRdb, the PCR reads were re-called with MiXCR into one record per CDR3 protein. This repertoire shows 400,000 to 600,000 distinct CDR3 sequences, around a fifth found once; its top ten account for approximately 0.84%. Source material: naive CD8+ T cells from blood, with Jurkat cell RNA spiked in. The receptors come from a human donor in good health. Some libraries in this study had Jurkat cell RNA spiked in. CDR3s include the opening cysteine and the closing phenylalanine or tryptophan. Each record gives: clone size, D gene, V gene, J gene, CDR3 DNA, CDR3 protein. A D gene is named only where the DNA matches it firmly. Clone sizes are given selectively: once, few, many, or a class where the clone is expanded.

clone_size: many
d_call: -
v_call: TRBV29-1
j_call: TRBJ2-5
cdr3_nt: TGCAGCGTTGAACAGGGCGAGACCCAGTACTTC
cdr3_aa: CSVEQGETQYF

clone_size: few
d_call: TRBD1
v_call: TRBV19
j_call: TRBJ1-5
cdr3_nt: TGTGCCCTCCACCCCTCCCAGGGACAGAAGAGCAATCAGCCCCAGCATTTT
cdr3_aa: CALHPSQGQKSNQPQHF

clone_size: -
d_call: TRBD1
v_call: TRBV3-1
j_call: TRBJ2-5
cdr3_nt: TGTGCCAGCAGCCTTCCGGGACAGGGGGTCCAAGAGACCCAGTACTTC
cdr3_aa: CASSLPGQGVQETQYF

clone_size: few
d_call: -
v_call: TRBV5-8
j_call: TRBJ2-5
cdr3_nt: TGTGCCAGCAGCGTTCCGCGGCCGGAAGAGACCCAGTACTTC
cdr3_aa: CASSVPRPEETQYF

clone_size: few
d_call: -
v_call: TRBV5-1
j_call: TRBJ2-3
cdr3_nt: TGCGCCAGCAGCTCTTGGACTACGCTGCCCGACGGCACAGATACGCAGTATTTT
cdr3_aa: CASSSWTTLPDGTDTQYF

clone_size: -
d_call: -
v_call: TRBV2
j_call: TRBJ2-7
cdr3_nt: TGTGCCAGCTTGGGGCTAGCGCACTACGAGCAGTACTTC
cdr3_aa: CASLGLAHYEQYF

clone_size: -
d_call: -
v_call: TRBV4-3
j_call: TRBJ1-3
cdr3_nt: TGCGCCAGCAGCCAAGATCCCCCCACAGATTCTGGAAACACCATATATTTT
cdr3_aa: CASSQDPPTDSGNTIYF

clone_size: -
d_call: TRBD2
v_call: TRBV6-2/TRBV6-3
j_call: TRBJ2-5
cdr3_nt: TGTGCCAGCAGTTACATAGCGGGAGGGTTTCAAGAGACCCAGTACTTC
cdr3_aa: CASSYIAGGFQETQYF

clone_size: few
d_call: TRBD2
v_call: TRBV5-1
j_call: TRBJ2-7
cdr3_nt: TGCGCCAGCAGCCCGCGAACTAGCGGGAGCTACTACGAGCAGTACTTC
cdr3_aa: CASSPRTSGSYYEQYF

clone_size: few
d_call: -
v_call: TRBV24-1
j_call: TRBJ1-4
cdr3_nt: TGTGCCACCAGTGAGGGAACTAATGAAAAACTGTTTTTT
cdr3_aa: CATSEGTNEKLFF

clone_size: -
d_call: -
v_call: TRBV29-1
j_call: TRBJ2-2
cdr3_nt: TGCAGCGTTAGATCGGCCACCGGGGAGCTGTTTTTT
cdr3_aa: CSVRSATGELFF

clone_size: -
d_call: -
v_call: TRBV11-2
j_call: TRBJ2-7
cdr3_nt: TGTGCCAGCAGCTTAGGTAGAACCTACGGGCAGTACTTC
cdr3_aa: CASSLGRTYGQYF

clone_size: many
d_call: -
v_call: TRBV5-5
j_call: TRBJ2-7
cdr3_nt: TGTGCCAGCAGCTTGGGACACCCGCCGTCAGACGAGCAGTACTTC
cdr3_aa: CASSLGHPPSDEQYF

clone_size: many
d_call: -
v_call: TRBV5-1
j_call: TRBJ1-1
cdr3_nt: TGCGCCAGCAGCTTGGCCCCAGGAGATAAAATGAACACTGAAGCTTTCTTT
cdr3_aa: CASSLAPGDKMNTEAFF

clone_size: -
d_call: TRBD2
v_call: TRBV25-1
j_call: TRBJ2-1
cdr3_nt: TGTGCCAGCCCTACTAGCGGTCCTACATATGAGCAGTTCTTC
cdr3_aa: CASPTSGPTYEQFF

clone_size: few
d_call: -
v_call: TRBV5-5
j_call: TRBJ2-3
cdr3_nt: TGTGCCAGCAGCCAGGGGGGCAGGGAGGATACGCAGTATTTT
cdr3_aa: CASSQGGREDTQYF

clone_size: many
d_call: -
v_call: TRBV2
j_call: TRBJ2-2
cdr3_nt: TGTGCCAGCACTCCCTCGGACAGCCGGAACACCGGGGAGCTGTTTTTT
cdr3_aa: CASTPSDSRNTGELFF

clone_size: -
d_call: TRBD1
v_call: TRBV19
j_call: TRBJ2-3
cdr3_nt: TGTGCCAGTAGTCCCGGACAGGGGGGTTCGCCAGATACGCAGTATTTT
cdr3_aa: CASSPGQGGSPDTQYF

clone_size: -
d_call: -
v_call: TRBV7-9
j_call: TRBJ2-1
cdr3_nt: TGTGCCAGCAGCTTCGACCCCTACAATGAGCAGTTCTTC
cdr3_aa: CASSFDPYNEQFF

clone_size: few
d_call: TRBD1
v_call: TRBV27
j_call: TRBJ2-6
cdr3_nt: TGTGCCAGCAGTATTACAGGGGTCTCTGGGGCCAACGTCCTGACTTTC
cdr3_aa: CASSITGVSGANVLTF

clone_size: many
d_call: TRBD1
v_call: TRBV4-1
j_call: TRBJ1-5
cdr3_nt: TGCGCCAGCAGCCAGGGACAGTGGGCGATTGCCCAGCATTTT
cdr3_aa: CASSQGQWAIAQHF

clone_size: -
d_call: -
v_call: TRBV12-3/TRBV12-4
j_call: TRBJ2-3
cdr3_nt: TGTGCCAGCAGTACAGGGGGGGATGGAACAGATACGCAGTATTTT
cdr3_aa: CASSTGGDGTDTQYF

clone_size: few
d_call: -
v_call: TRBV20-1
j_call: TRBJ1-2
cdr3_nt: TGCAGTGCGCATGATCAGGAGAACTATGGCTACACCTTC
cdr3_aa: CSAHDQENYGYTF

clone_size: many
d_call: -
v_call: TRBV11-2
j_call: TRBJ2-7
cdr3_nt: TGTGCCAGCAGCTTAGCCGACCCCGCGTACGAGCAGTACTTC
cdr3_aa: CASSLADPAYEQYF

clone_size: many
d_call: -
v_call: TRBV7-6
j_call: TRBJ2-5
cdr3_nt: TGTGCCAGCAGCCTCGAACCGGACGGCGTAGAGACCCAGTACTTC
cdr3_aa: CASSLEPDGVETQYF

clone_size: few
d_call: -
v_call: TRBV7-9
j_call: TRBJ1-1
cdr3_nt: TGTGCCAGCAGGTGGTATAACACTGAAGCTTTCTTT
cdr3_aa: CASRWYNTEAFF

clone_size: -
d_call: -
v_call: TRBV25-1
j_call: TRBJ2-7
cdr3_nt: TGTGCCAGCAGTGAAGGGGCGGACGGAGGGGGCTACGAGCAGTACTTC
cdr3_aa: CASSEGADGGGYEQYF

clone_size: many
d_call: TRBD1
v_call: TRBV2
j_call: TRBJ1-2
cdr3_nt: TGTGCCATAAACAGGGGAGAAGGCTACACCTTC
cdr3_aa: CAINRGEGYTF

clone_size: -
d_call: TRBD2
v_call: TRBV5-4
j_call: TRBJ2-1
cdr3_nt: TGTGCCAGCAGCCCCGGGGTAGCGGGGGGCAATGAGCAGTTCTTC
cdr3_aa: CASSPGVAGGNEQFF

clone_size: many
d_call: TRBD2
v_call: TRBV4-1
j_call: TRBJ2-1
cdr3_nt: TGCGCCAGCAGCCAGAGCGGGGGGGCCGGGGATGAGCAGTTCTTC
cdr3_aa: CASSQSGGAGDEQFF

clone_size: many
d_call: -
v_call: TRBV20-1
j_call: TRBJ2-4
cdr3_nt: TGCAGTGCTAGAGACTATACGGCGAACATTCAGTACTTC
cdr3_aa: CSARDYTANIQYF

clone_size: many
d_call: -
v_call: TRBV20-1
j_call: TRBJ2-1
cdr3_nt: TGCAGTGCTAGAGAACCGGAGTCCTACAATGAGCAGTTCTTC
cdr3_aa: CSAREPESYNEQFF

clone_size: few
d_call: TRBD1
v_call: TRBV12-3/TRBV12-4
j_call: TRBJ2-7
cdr3_nt: TGTGCCAGCAGTTTCGCCAGGGGGACCTACGAGCAGTACTTC
cdr3_aa: CASSFARGTYEQYF

clone_size: many
d_call: TRBD2
v_call: TRBV2
j_call: TRBJ2-3
cdr3_nt: TGTGCCAGCAAGGTAGCGGGTAGCACAGATACGCAGTATTTT
cdr3_aa: CASKVAGSTDTQYF

clone_size: many
d_call: TRBD1
v_call: TRBV7-2
j_call: TRBJ2-7
cdr3_nt: TGTGCCAGCAGCTTGGACAGGGCCCTCCCAATGTACGAGCAGTACTTC
cdr3_aa: CASSLDRALPMYEQYF

clone_size: few
d_call: -
v_call: TRBV5-5
j_call: TRBJ2-1
cdr3_nt: TGTGCCAGCAGCTTGCCCGGCGGAGTCAATGAGCAGTTCTTC
cdr3_aa: CASSLPGGVNEQFF

clone_size: few
d_call: -
v_call: TRBV11-2
j_call: TRBJ1-1
cdr3_nt: TGTGCCAGCAGCTCCGTGATGGGCACTGAAGCTTTCTTT
cdr3_aa: CASSSVMGTEAFF

clone_size: few
d_call: -
v_call: TRBV11-3
j_call: TRBJ2-2
cdr3_nt: TGTGCCAGCAGCGGAAGTAGGGTCAGGGGCACCGGGGAGCTGTTTTTT
cdr3_aa: CASSGSRVRGTGELFF

clone_size: -
d_call: TRBD1
v_call: TRBV29-1
j_call: TRBJ2-7
cdr3_nt: TGCGGCGTTGAAACACCCCGACAGGGCTCCTACGAGCAGTACTTC
cdr3_aa: CGVETPRQGSYEQYF

clone_size: -
d_call: -
v_call: TRBV5-8
j_call: TRBJ2-1
cdr3_nt: TGTGCCAGCAGCGGAAGATATTTGAGCTCCTACAATGAGCAGTTCTTC
cdr3_aa: CASSGRYLSSYNEQFF

clone_size: -
d_call: -
v_call: TRBV7-9
j_call: TRBJ1-4
cdr3_nt: TGTGCCAGCAGCCCATGGGACCAGAATGAAAGACTGTTTTTT
cdr3_aa: CASSPWDQNERLFF

clone_size: few
d_call: -
v_call: TRBV29-1
j_call: TRBJ2-5
cdr3_nt: TGCAGCGCCTCGGGACTTAACGAGACCCAGTACTTC
cdr3_aa: CSASGLNETQYF

clone_size: many
d_call: -
v_call: TRBV27
j_call: TRBJ2-3
cdr3_nt: TGTGCCAGCAGTTTAGAGGGGAGCGGTCGGCCGGCTACAGATACGCAGTATTTT
cdr3_aa: CASSLEGSGRPATDTQYF

clone_size: many
d_call: TRBD2
v_call: TRBV6-5
j_call: TRBJ2-1
cdr3_nt: TGTGCCAGCAGTTGGACTAGCGGGAGTAACTCCTACAATGAGCAGTTCTTC
cdr3_aa: CASSWTSGSNSYNEQFF

clone_size: -
d_call: TRBD1
v_call: TRBV6-6
j_call: TRBJ2-1
cdr3_nt: TGTGCCACCCAACAGGGGTCCTACAATGAGCAGTTCTTC
cdr3_aa: CATQQGSYNEQFF

clone_size: few
d_call: -
v_call: TRBV11-2
j_call: TRBJ1-1
cdr3_nt: TGTGCCAGCAGCTTAGGTTTTGACAGTACTGAAGCTTTCTTT
cdr3_aa: CASSLGFDSTEAFF